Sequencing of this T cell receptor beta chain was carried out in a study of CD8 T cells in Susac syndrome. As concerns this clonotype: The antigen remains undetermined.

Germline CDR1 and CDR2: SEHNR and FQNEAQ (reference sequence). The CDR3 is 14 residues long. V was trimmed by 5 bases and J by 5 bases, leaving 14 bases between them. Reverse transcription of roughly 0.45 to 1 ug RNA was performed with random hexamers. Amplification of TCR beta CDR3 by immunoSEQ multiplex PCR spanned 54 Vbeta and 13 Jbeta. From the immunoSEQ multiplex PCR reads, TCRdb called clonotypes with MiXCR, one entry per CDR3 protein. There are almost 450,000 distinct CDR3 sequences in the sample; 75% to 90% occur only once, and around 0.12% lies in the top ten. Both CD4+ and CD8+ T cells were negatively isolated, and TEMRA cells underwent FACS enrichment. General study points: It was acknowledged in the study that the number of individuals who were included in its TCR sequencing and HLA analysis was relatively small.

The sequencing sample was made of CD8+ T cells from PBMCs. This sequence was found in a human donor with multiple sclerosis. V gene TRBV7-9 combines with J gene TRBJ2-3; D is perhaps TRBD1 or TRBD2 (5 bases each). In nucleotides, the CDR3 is TGTGCCAGCAGCCGGGCCGGGACCTTAGATACGCAGTATTTT. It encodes CASSRAGTLDTQYF.